Listed below are T cell receptor beta chains from one sample, sequenced in a study of shared clonotypes between healthy human individuals. Libraries were prepared by immunoSEQ multiplex PCR; TCRdb keeps only in-frame clonotypes and omits some of them. Here the sample spans 1.5 million to 2.5 million clones, 85% to 95% being singletons. The sequencing input was naive CD8+ T cells sorted from blood. These receptor sequences come from a man aged 18 to 35 in good health. Each CDR3 is given with its conserved first and last residue. Fields, in order: V gene, D gene, clone size, J gene, CDR3 DNA, CDR3 protein. The D gene is left open where the match is weak. The size field is filled for only some rows; it gives once, few, many or a size class.

V gene: TRBV5-1; D gene: .; clone size: .; J gene: TRBJ2-3; CDR3 DNA: TGCGCCAGCAGCATGGACCCCCGCACTAGCACAGATACGCAGTATTTT; CDR3 protein: CASSMDPRTSTDTQYF
V gene: TRBV30; D gene: .; clone size: .; J gene: TRBJ1-6; CDR3 DNA: TGTGCCTGGAGTACGGAGAACTATAATTCACCCCTCCACTTT; CDR3 protein: CAWSTENYNSPLHF
V gene: TRBV6-5; D gene: .; clone size: once; J gene: TRBJ2-7; CDR3 DNA: TGTGCCAGCAGTTACAGCAGGGAGTCCTACGAGCAGTACTTC; CDR3 protein: CASSYSRESYEQYF
V gene: TRBV13; D gene: .; clone size: .; J gene: TRBJ2-5; CDR3 DNA: TGTGCCAGCAGCTTAGGCACAGAAGAACACCAAGAGACCCAGTACTTC; CDR3 protein: CASSLGTEEHQETQYF
V gene: TRBV6-1; D gene: .; clone size: .; J gene: TRBJ2-7; CDR3 DNA: TGTGCCAGCAGTGGAACAGGGATCTGGGAGCAGTACTTC; CDR3 protein: CASSGTGIWEQYF
V gene: TRBV6-5; D gene: .; clone size: once; J gene: TRBJ1-2; CDR3 DNA: TGTGCCAGCAGTTATCCCCAGGTTGGCTACACCTTC; CDR3 protein: CASSYPQVGYTF
V gene: TRBV5-4; D gene: .; clone size: .; J gene: TRBJ1-1; CDR3 DNA: TGTGCCAGCAGCTATCGACTGGGGGCGGAAGCTTTCTTT; CDR3 protein: CASSYRLGAEAFF
V gene: TRBV6-1; D gene: TRBD1; clone size: once; J gene: TRBJ1-1; CDR3 DNA: TGTGCCAGCAGTGAAGGGACAGGGGGGTTAGAAGCTTTCTTT; CDR3 protein: CASSEGTGGLEAFF
V gene: TRBV7-2; D gene: TRBD2; clone size: .; J gene: TRBJ2-7; CDR3 DNA: TGTGCCAGCAGCGGCCGGACTAGCGGGAGTATCTCCTACGAGCAGTACTTC; CDR3 protein: CASSGRTSGSISYEQYF
V gene: TRBV6-5; D gene: TRBD1; clone size: .; J gene: TRBJ2-7; CDR3 DNA: TGTGCCAGCAGTTACTCGAGTGAGGGACAGACCTACGAGCAGTACTTC; CDR3 protein: CASSYSSEGQTYEQYF
V gene: TRBV7-9; D gene: TRBD1; clone size: .; J gene: TRBJ1-1; CDR3 DNA: TGTGCCAGCAGCTGGGGACAGGGACCGAACACTGAAGCTTTCTTT; CDR3 protein: CASSWGQGPNTEAFF
V gene: TRBV9; D gene: .; clone size: .; J gene: TRBJ2-7; CDR3 DNA: TGTGCCAGCGCCATCGGAGGGGCAGGGGACGAGCAGTACTTC; CDR3 protein: CASAIGGAGDEQYF
V gene: TRBV9; D gene: TRBD2; clone size: once; J gene: TRBJ2-3; CDR3 DNA: TGTGCCAGCAGCGCTCTAGCGGAACCAGGTTTCGATACGCAGTATTTT; CDR3 protein: CASSALAEPGFDTQYF
V gene: TRBV4-1; D gene: TRBD1; clone size: .; J gene: TRBJ2-6; CDR3 DNA: TGCGCCAGCAGCCAAGAGCCCGGGACAGCCTTGTCTGGGGCCAACGTCCTGACTTTC; CDR3 protein: CASSQEPGTALSGANVLTF
V gene: TRBV7-9; D gene: TRBD2; clone size: .; J gene: TRBJ2-1; CDR3 DNA: TGTGCCAGCAGCCCCCCGGGGACTAGCGGCAATGAGCAGTTCTTC; CDR3 protein: CASSPPGTSGNEQFF
V gene: TRBV19; D gene: TRBD1; clone size: .; J gene: TRBJ1-1; CDR3 DNA: TGTGCCAGTAGGGACAGGGACTCCCCTTTGAACACTGAAGCTTTCTTT; CDR3 protein: CASRDRDSPLNTEAFF
V gene: TRBV19; D gene: .; clone size: once; J gene: TRBJ2-2; CDR3 DNA: TGTGCCAGTAGCCAAGAAGAGGGTTCGAACACCGGGGAGCTGTTTTTT; CDR3 protein: CASSQEEGSNTGELFF
V gene: TRBV7-9; D gene: .; clone size: once; J gene: TRBJ1-2; CDR3 DNA: TGTGCCAGCAGCTCCCTGTTCCATGGCTACACCTTC; CDR3 protein: CASSSLFHGYTF
V gene: TRBV5-4; D gene: TRBD1; clone size: .; J gene: TRBJ2-1; CDR3 DNA: TGTGCCAGCAGCACTCCCGGGACAGGGGAACTCAATGAGCAGTTCTTC; CDR3 protein: CASSTPGTGELNEQFF
V gene: TRBV28; D gene: TRBD1; clone size: .; J gene: TRBJ2-7; CDR3 DNA: TGTGCCCACCGGGCTTGGGACAGGGCCTACGAGCAGTACTTC; CDR3 protein: CAHRAWDRAYEQYF